Following are 25 T cell receptor beta chains from one sample sequenced in a study of blood T cell repertoires in COVID-19. This table comes from immunoSEQ multiplex PCR, and its TCRdb copy is limited to in-frame clones, with some not included. The sample holds a few hundred thousand clones; around 87% are singletons and the top ten take approximately 1.2%. The sequenced sample was PBMCs or T cells enriched from blood (not recorded which). These receptors were obtained from a young man who had recovered from COVID-19.

The gene calls are TRBV5-6 and TRBJ2-3; 7 nucleotides match TRBD2. CDR3 length: 15 amino acids. Germline V gene lookup returns CDR1 SGHDT and CDR2 YYEEEE. The V segment lost 8 bases and the J segment 2 bases; nucleotides outside the gene matches: 11. The CDR3 DNA is TGTGCCAGTGGTGGGAGGGCTCTCCTCACAGATACGCAGTATTTT. It is translated as CASGGRALLTDTQYF.

V is TRBV4-1 and J is TRBJ1-2, with D uncertain. The germline CDR1 and CDR2 sequences are MGHRA and YSYEKL. The CDR3 spans 13 residues. Trimming removed 1 base from V and 6 bases from J, with 9 bases in between. This CDR3 is CASSQGLPDGYTF. The DNA of the CDR3 is TGCGCCAGCAGCCAAGGTTTGCCGGATGGCTACACCTTC.

The J gene is TRBJ1-1, the V gene TRBV6-5; 7 nucleotides agree with TRBD1. Per the germline V gene, CDR1 is MNHEY and CDR2 is SVGAGI. There are 13 residues in the CDR3. The V gene end was trimmed by 7 bases and the J gene end by 4 bases; junction bases not matched to a gene: 6. Here the CDR3 reads CASIIPGGTEAFF. The CDR3 nucleotides are TGTGCCAGCATTATTCCAGGGGGCACTGAAGCTTTCTTT.

The V gene is TRBV19, the J gene TRBJ1-2; 9 bases fit TRBD1. The germline gives CDR1 LNHDA, CDR2 SQIVND (reference sequence). The CDR3 has 17 amino acids. The V gene end was trimmed by 3 bases and the J gene end by 4 bases; junction bases not matched to a gene: 12. The CDR3 DNA is TGTGCCAGTAGTATCCTGATAGGGACAGGGATCCGCTATGGCTACACCTTC. This codes for CASSILIGTGIRYGYTF.

The J gene is TRBJ1-1, the V gene TRBV7-9, with D maybe TRBD1 (6 bases). The germline V gene has CDR1 SEHNR and CDR2 FQNEAQ (reference sequence). Deletions cut 3 bases from V and 1 base from J, with 12 bases between. The CDR3 covers 15 residues. CDR3 amino acids: CASSLSGAGNTEAFF. The CDR3 DNA sequence: TGTGCCAGCAGCTTGTCAGGGGCAGGGAACACTGAAGCTTTCTTT.

The CDR3, as DNA: TGTGCCAGCGCGGAGACAGGGCACCAAGAGACCCAGTACTTC. It codes for CASAETGHQETQYF. V usage is TRBV7-9 and J usage is TRBJ2-5, with TRBD1 matching over 7 bases. Unmatched junction bases numbered 6, after V lost 8 bases and J lost 0 bases. From germline, CDR1 is SEHNR and CDR2 FQNEAQ (reference sequence). The CDR3 totals 14 residues.

The CDR3 loop reads CASSLTGQLNSPLHF. The DNA for the CDR3 is TGTGCCAGCAGCCTCACGGGACAGCTCAATTCACCCCTCCACTTT. The genes are TRBV9 and TRBJ1-6; TRBD1 agrees at 7 bases. Germline V gives CDR1 SGDLS, CDR2 YYNGEE. V shed 4 bases, J shed 7 bases, and the junction held 8 bases outside the gene matches. This CDR3 has 15 amino acids.

The CDR3 DNA follows: TGTGCCAGCAGCCCCCTAACCTCCCCGCAGTATTTT. Protein: CASSPLTSPQYF. The chain employs TRBV7-9 and TRBJ2-3; D remains ambiguous. V gave up 5 bases and J gave up 10 bases, with 13 bases separating them. This CDR3 has 12 residues. Germline CDR1 is SEHNR and CDR2 is FQNEAQ (reference sequence). Based on the CDR3 plus reference TRBV7-9 and TRBJ2-3, the full variable domain is DTGVSQNPRHKITKRGQNVTFRCDPISEHNRLYWYRQTLGQGPEFLTYFQNEAQLEKSRLLSDRFSAERPKGSFSTLEIQRTEQGDSAMYLCASSPLTSPQYFGPGTRLTVL.

This sequence joins TRBV3-1 (or the pseudogene TRBV3-2) and TRBJ2-5; no definite D call. In germline, CDR1 is LGHDT, CDR2 YNNKEL (reference sequence). Trimming shortened V by 0 bases and J by 5 bases, and 7 bases separated the two germline ends. This CDR3 spans 13 amino acids. The CDR3 DNA follows: TGTGCCAGCAGCCAAGACGTGGAGGAGACCCAGTACTTC. Translated: CASSQDVEETQYF.

The chain uses TRBV27 and TRBJ2-7; maybe TRBD2 (5 bases). Germline loops: CDR1 MNHEY, CDR2 SMNVEV (reference sequence). The CDR3 is 13 amino acids. Trimming shortened V by 6 bases and J by 4 bases, and 13 bases separated the two germline ends. CDR3: CASRSQGSYEQYF. CDR3 DNA: TGTGCCAGCAGAAGTCAAGGGAGTTACGAGCAGTACTTC.

This clone was counted only a few times. The CDR3 DNA reads as TGTGCCAGCAGCTTTAGTAGGGTACAGGGGGCGATCGACTATGGCTACACCTTC. It encodes CASSFSRVQGAIDYGYTF. V is TRBV11-3 and J is TRBJ1-2, with 9 bases identical to TRBD1. The CDR3 sequence is 18 residues long. Germline-derived CDR1 and CDR2 are SGHNT and YENEEA. V shed 3 bases and J 3 bases; nucleotides not matched to a gene: 14.

This clone appeared once. The chain uses TRBV6-6 and TRBJ1-2; 7 positions match TRBD1. This CDR3 comprises 16 residues. Looked up from germline, CDR1 is MNHNY and CDR2 is SVGAGI (reference sequence). V trimming: 2 bases; J trimming: 5 bases; junction bases outside the gene matches: 11. CDR3 coding DNA: TGTGCCAGCAGTTACCCGACAGGGACCAGGGAGTATGGCTACACCTTC. This codes for CASSYPTGTREYGYTF.

The chain couples TRBV9 to TRBJ2-2, with a weak D call TRBD1 (6 bases). The CDR3 has 16 residues. V dropped 0 bases and J dropped 0 bases, with 9 bases sitting between them. The germline V gene encodes CDR1 SGDLS and CDR2 YYNGEE. Here the CDR3 DNA reads TGTGCCAGCAGCGTAGATGGGGGCCCGAACACCGGGGAGCTGTTTTTT. This encodes CASSVDGGPNTGELFF.

The chain carries TRBV9 and TRBJ2-3; D is undetermined. CDR3 length: 14 amino acids. Germline CDR1 and CDR2: SGDLS and YYNGEE. The V end lost 0 bases, the J end lost 2 bases, and 7 bases lay between the germline ends. The CDR3 spells CASSVDPYTDTQYF. DNA of the CDR3: TGTGCCAGCAGCGTAGACCCCTACACAGATACGCAGTATTTT.

CDR3 loop: CASSYGQGGGNTIYF. CDR3 nucleotides: TGTGCCAGCAGTTATGGGCAGGGGGGAGGAAACACCATATATTTT. The rearrangement uses TRBV6-6 and TRBJ1-3; 7 nucleotides line up with TRBD1. V lost 3 bases to trimming and J lost 4 bases; unmatched junction nucleotides: 6. This CDR3 has 15 amino acids. Germline CDR1 MNHNY, CDR2 SVGAGI (reference sequence).

The genes are TRBV19 and TRBJ2-3; D not resolved. V lost 7 bases and J 3 bases, leaving 5 bases between the germline ends. CDR3 length: 11 amino acids. CDR1 and CDR2 from the germline V gene are LNHDA and SQIVND (reference sequence). The chain's CDR3 is CASKETDTQYF. CDR3 in DNA: TGTGCCAGTAAGGAGACAGATACGCAGTATTTT.

As concerns this clone: The sample contains more than one DNA sequence encoding this CDR3. The V call is TRBV9, the J call TRBJ1-3; D gene ambiguous. The CDR3 is 14 amino acids. With 0 bases removed from V and 0 bases from J, the gap between germline ends came to 4 bases. CDR1 and CDR2 (germline): SGDLS, YYNGEE. The CDR3 is CASSVGSSGNTIYF. The CDR3 bases are TGTGCCAGCAGCGTAGGCAGCTCTGGAAACACCATATATTTT. The whole variable domain, filled in from reference TRBV9 and TRBJ1-3, reads DSGVTQTPKHLITATGQRVTLRCSPRSGDLSVYWYQQSLDQGLQFLIQYYNGEERAKGNILERFSAQQFPDLHSELNLSSLELGDSALYFCASSVGSSGNTIYFGEGSWLTVV.

The chain joins TRBV7-9 to TRBJ1-3; 7 nucleotides line up with TRBD1. In germline, CDR1 is SEHNR, CDR2 FQNEAQ (reference sequence). The CDR3 runs 14 residues. V was pared by 3 bases and J by 4 bases, with 3 bases of the junction left unmatched. The CDR3 region has the DNA TGTGCCAGCAGCTTTACAGGGGTCGGAAACACCATATATTTT. It translates to CASSFTGVGNTIYF.

The table lists this clone with a count of one. The genes are TRBV6-5 and TRBJ1-1, with 8 bases matching TRBD1. V trimming: 1 base; J trimming: 4 bases; junction bases outside the gene matches: 5. The CDR3 runs 15 residues. The germline V gene has CDR1 MNHEY and CDR2 SVGAGI. Here the CDR3 DNA reads TGTGCCAGCAGTTACTTACCTACAGGGGGCACTGAAGCTTTCTTT. Translated: CASSYLPTGGTEAFF.

The chain has TRBV3-1 (or the pseudogene TRBV3-2) and TRBJ1-6; D unclear. V shed 3 bases and J shed 2 bases, with 11 bases lying between them. Germline values: CDR1 LGHDT, CDR2 YNNKEL (reference sequence). The CDR3 is 16 residues long. The CDR3 region is CASSQTPVAYNSPLHF. CDR3 coding DNA: TGTGCCAGCAGCCAGACACCGGTCGCCTATAATTCACCCCTCCACTTT.

The chain carries TRBV5-1 and TRBJ1-4; 9 positions agree with TRBD1. Trimming at V came to 4 bases and at J to 8 bases, leaving 6 bases not matched to a gene. Germline V gene lookup returns CDR1 SGHRS and CDR2 YFSETQ. The length of the CDR3 is 14 residues. CDR3 sequence reads: CASSEQGAGEKLFF. CDR3 nucleotides: TGCGCCAGCAGCGAACAGGGGGCTGGAGAAAAACTGTTTTTT.

V is TRBV19 and J is TRBJ2-7; D gene ambiguous. Trimming shortened V by 3 bases and J by 0 bases, and 12 bases separated the two germline ends. The CDR3 spans 15 residues. Germline V gene lookup returns CDR1 LNHDA and CDR2 SQIVND (reference sequence). Written as DNA, the CDR3 is TGTGCCAGTAGTATGGTGCACAGCAGCTCCTACGAGCAGTACTTC. Encoded protein: CASSMVHSSSYEQYF.

The chain has TRBV19 and TRBJ2-2, with 11 bases identical to TRBD1. After removal of 10 bases from V and 3 bases from J, the junction contained 16 bases not matched to a gene. CDR1 LNHDA and CDR2 SQIVND come from the germline V gene (reference sequence). The CDR3 is made up of 18 amino acids. The CDR3 here is CATRRDRGKFRYTGELFF. The CDR3 DNA follows: TGTGCCACCCGGAGGGACAGGGGGAAGTTTCGCTACACCGGGGAGCTGTTTTTT.

This chain links TRBV3-1 (or the pseudogene TRBV3-2) with TRBJ2-4; 8 bases are shared with TRBD1. The germline CDR1 and CDR2 sequences are LGHDT and YNNKEL (reference sequence). After removal of 1 base from V and 6 bases from J, the junction contained 5 bases not matched to a gene. This CDR3 comprises 15 residues. CDR3 loop: CASSQGQGWGNIQYF. The CDR3 nucleotides read TGTGCCAGCAGCCAAGGACAGGGGTGGGGAAACATTCAGTACTTC.

The CDR3 is CASSPGQGTLNTEAFF. CDR3 DNA: TGCGCCAGCAGCCCGGGACAGGGCACTTTGAACACTGAAGCTTTCTTT. This rearrangement joins TRBV5-1 to TRBJ1-1; 9 bases map to TRBD1. V dropped 4 bases and J dropped 0; count of bases not matched to a gene: 7. The CDR3 extends over 16 amino acids. Germline V gene lookup returns CDR1 SGHRS and CDR2 YFSETQ.